This TCR beta chain is from a study of blood T cell repertoires in COVID-19. As for the study in general: From T cells, B-cell-depleted T cells, or PBMCs came the material, which was cDNA or gDNA.

The V gene's germline CDR1 is SNHLY and CDR2 FYNNEI. V was cut by 7 bases and J by 4 bases, with 10 bases left in between. This CDR3 region has 13 residues. Measured with immunoSEQ multiplex PCR; TCRdb has only the in-frame clones, and not every one. There are around 47,000 clones in the sample; 89% occur only once, and 7% to 9% lies in the top ten. The J gene is TRBJ1-4, the V gene TRBV2; possible D gene TRBD1, 5 bases. Input material: peripheral blood. The TCR was taken from a man at least 80 years old with active or convalescent COVID-19. In DNA form, the CDR3 reads TGTGCCAGCAACGGAAGGGGTAATGAAAAACTGTTTTTT. This sequence encodes CASNGRGNEKLFF.